This TCR beta chain was obtained from a study of molecular identifiers for immune sequencing clone quantification. The study's findings and limits: Clonotypes topping 20 RNA copies carried over 99% of effector molecules but under 1% of naive ones. Sizes of highly expanded clones could be underestimated through identical TCRs sharing a barcode. Amid around 980,000 naive cells, spiked Jurkat TCR RNA from one cell was reportedly still detectable.

This clonotype was detected ten times or more. Its antigen is unknown. MiXCR, applied by TCRdb to the PCR reads, yields one record per CDR3 protein. Here the sample spans about 35,000 distinct CDR3 sequences, approximately 17% being singletons. CD8+CD4-CCR7+CD45RA+ sorting gave the naive CD8 T cells. This CDR3 is built from 13 residues. Trimming pared 6 bases from V and 4 bases from J, leaving 12 bases between. Germline assignment: CDR1 SGDLS and CDR2 YYNGEE. The chain has TRBV9 and TRBJ2-3; no clear D gene. Specimen: naive CD8+ T cells from blood, with Jurkat cell RNA spiked in. Described subset: FACS-sorted CD8+CD4-CCR7+CD45RA+ naive T cells. The receptor was isolated from a human donor in good health. Some libraries in this study had Jurkat cell RNA spiked in. CDR3 bases: TGTGCCAGCAACTCGAATCAGGCAGATACGCAGTATTTT. Protein: CASNSNQADTQYF.